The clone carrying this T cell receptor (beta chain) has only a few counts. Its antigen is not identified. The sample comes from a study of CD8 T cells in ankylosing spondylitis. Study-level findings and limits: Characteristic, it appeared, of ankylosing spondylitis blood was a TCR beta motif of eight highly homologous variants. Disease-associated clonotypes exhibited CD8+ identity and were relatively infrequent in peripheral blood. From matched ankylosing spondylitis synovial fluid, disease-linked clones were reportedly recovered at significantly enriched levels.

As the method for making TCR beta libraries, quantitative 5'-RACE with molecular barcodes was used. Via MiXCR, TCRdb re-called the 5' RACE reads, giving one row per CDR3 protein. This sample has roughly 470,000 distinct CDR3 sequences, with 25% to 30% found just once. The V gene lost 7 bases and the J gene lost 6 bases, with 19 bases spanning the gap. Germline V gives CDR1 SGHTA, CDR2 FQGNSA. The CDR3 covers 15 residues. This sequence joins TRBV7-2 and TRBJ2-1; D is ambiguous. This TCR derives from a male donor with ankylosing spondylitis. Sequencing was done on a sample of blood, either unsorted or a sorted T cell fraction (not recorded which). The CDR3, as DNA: TGTGCCAGCAATTCGGGCCTTCTCCCTATCAATGAGCAGTTCTTC. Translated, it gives CASNSGLLPINEQFF.